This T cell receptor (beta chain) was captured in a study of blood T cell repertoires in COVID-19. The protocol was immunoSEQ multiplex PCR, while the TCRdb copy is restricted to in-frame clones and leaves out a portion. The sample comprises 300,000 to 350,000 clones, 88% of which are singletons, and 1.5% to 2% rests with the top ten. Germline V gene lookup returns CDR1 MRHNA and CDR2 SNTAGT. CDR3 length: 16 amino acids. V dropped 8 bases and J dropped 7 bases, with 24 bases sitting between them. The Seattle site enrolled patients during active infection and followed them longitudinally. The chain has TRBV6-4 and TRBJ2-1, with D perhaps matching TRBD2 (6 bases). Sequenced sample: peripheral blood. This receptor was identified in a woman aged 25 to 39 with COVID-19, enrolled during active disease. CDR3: CASAPNRDSRPNEQFF. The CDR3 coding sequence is TGTGCCAGCGCCCCAAACCGGGACTCCCGGCCAAATGAGCAGTTCTTC.